The source of this T cell receptor (beta chain) is a study of shared clonotypes between healthy human individuals. The germline V gene encodes CDR1 MNHEY and CDR2 SMNVEV (reference sequence). The CDR3 runs 13 residues. V lost 3 bases to trimming and J lost 4 bases, with 9 bases between them. Clones were read by immunoSEQ multiplex PCR, and TCRdb kept only the in-frame ones, dropping some. The table records roughly 570,000 clones, 98% of them present only once. Naive CD8 cells comprised CD45RO-negative, CCR7-positively selected cells, excluding terminally differentiated effector memory CD45RA+ cells. The source is a man aged 25 to 40 in good health. The specimen sequenced was naive CD8+ T cells sorted from blood. The chain couples TRBV27 to TRBJ2-5; no firm D call. CDR3 sequence reads: CASSFGFPETQYF. In DNA, the CDR3 is TGTGCCAGCAGTTTTGGCTTTCCAGAGACCCAGTACTTC.